These 28 T cell receptor beta chains originate from one sample sequenced in a study of metastatic and nonmetastatic thyroid tumors. TCRdb re-clonotyped the PCR reads via MiXCR. The sample comprises some 64,000 clones, about 4% of which are singletons, and around 24% rests with the top ten. All patients reached thyroid surgery having received no treatment beforehand. Specimen: blood. Source of these receptors: a female donor with papillary thyroid cancer or a benign thyroid nodule (not recorded which). Some clones in this sample may be carry-over from other donors' samples.

The rearrangement links TRBV12-3 or TRBV12-4 to TRBJ1-5; 8 bases map to TRBD1. The CDR3 is 15 residues long. The V segment lost 1 base and the J segment 13 bases; nucleotides outside the gene matches: 12. For the CDR3, the DNA is TGTGCCAGCAGTTTAGACGGGACAGGAAATCAGACACAGCATTTT. Its protein product is CASSLDGTGNQTQHF.

This clone was counted between two and nine times. This chain connects TRBV9 to TRBJ1-4, with 9 bases lining up with TRBD1. There are 16 residues in the CDR3. From germline, CDR1 is SGDLS and CDR2 YYNGEE. The ends lost 3 bases at V and 0 bases at J; junction bases unmatched: 3. The CDR3 spells CASSAGQGATNEKLFF. Written as DNA, the CDR3 is TGTGCCAGCAGCGCGGGACAGGGTGCAACTAATGAAAAACTGTTTTTT.

The chain has TRBV2 and TRBJ2-5; a weak D match, TRBD2 (6 bases). CDR1 is SNHLY and CDR2 is FYNNEI in the germline V gene. With 7 bases removed from V and 5 bases from J, the gap between germline ends came to 20 bases. The CDR3 loop spans 15 amino acids. CDR3 sequence: CASTMGGAGPETQYF. Written as DNA, the CDR3 is TGTGCCAGCACCATGGGCGGGGCAGGGCCGGAGACCCAGTACTTC.

This clone was recorded many times. J is TRBJ1-5 and V is TRBV6-1; 8 bases align to TRBD1. Germline V gives CDR1 MNHNS, CDR2 SASEGT. The trim removed 8 bases at V and 1 base at J, leaving 13 bases unmatched. The length of the CDR3 is 17 residues. In DNA, the CDR3 is TGTGCCAGCTCCGGGACAGGATCCCTATGGAGCAATCAGCCCCAGCATTTT. The encoded protein is CASSGTGSLWSNQPQHF.

This clone is medium-sized by share. The chain employs TRBV24-1 and TRBJ2-3; D unclear. The germline V and J ends were trimmed by 4 bases and 0 bases, with 22 bases remaining between them. The length of the CDR3 is 19 residues. Per the germline V gene, CDR1 is KGHDR and CDR2 is SFDVKD. The CDR3 DNA reads as TGTGCCACCAGTGACTCCACCGGGCCCACCTTTCCTAGCACAGATACGCAGTATTTT. Residues: CATSDSTGPTFPSTDTQYF.

The sample holds a few counts of this clone. Since a much larger clone is just one base distant, this may be a read error. Written as DNA, the CDR3 is TGTGCCATCAGCTCGAACCAACCAGCAACTAATGAAAAACTGTTTTTT. Its protein product is CAISSNQPATNEKLFF. The chain has TRBV7-9 and TRBJ1-4, with D uncertain. Germline CDR1 and CDR2: SEHNR and FQNEAQ (reference sequence). This CDR3 is built from 16 residues.

As to this clone: Its ends do not fully match the called genes, so a read error is possible. This chain uses TRBV27 with TRBJ2-1, with D unclear. The CDR3 totals 12 residues. Germline V gives CDR1 MNHEY, CDR2 SMNVEV (reference sequence). The CDR3 is CASSTRQNEQLF. The CDR3 DNA reads TGCGCCAGCAGTACCCGACAAAATGAGCAGTTGTTC.

This clone has just a few counts. The chain couples TRBV6-2 or TRBV6-3 to TRBJ1-5; weak D call: TRBD1 (5 bases). V lost 5 bases to trimming and J lost 10 bases, with 21 bases between them. This CDR3 has 15 amino acids. The germline V gene encodes CDR1 MNHEY and CDR2 SVGEGT. The CDR3, as DNA: TGTGCCAGCAGTCCCCGGGGGGAGGCCACGCAACCCCAGCATTTT. Encoded protein: CASSPRGEATQPQHF.

This clone was observed at least ten times. The chain combines TRBV6-1 with TRBJ2-3; 8 nucleotides align to TRBD2. The germline V gene has CDR1 MNHNS and CDR2 SASEGT. The length of the CDR3 is 19 residues. V was clipped by 6 bases and J by 4 bases; unmatched bases: 21. The CDR3 is CASSPTGSPGTRPSDTQYF. Written as DNA, the CDR3 is TGTGCCAGCAGCCCTACTGGTTCTCCCGGGACTAGACCCTCAGATACGCAGTATTTT.

Many counts were recorded for this clone. The gene calls are TRBV4-1 and TRBJ2-7; D may be TRBD2 (5 bases). Germline V gene data show CDR1 as MGHRA and CDR2 as YSYEKL. The CDR3 is made up of 13 amino acids. The V gene lost 3 bases and the J gene lost 1 base, with 7 bases spanning the gap. Here the CDR3 reads CASSHGSSYEQYF. As DNA, the CDR3 is TGCGCCAGCAGCCATGGGAGTTCCTACGAGCAGTACTTC.

The chain has TRBV6-5 and TRBJ2-7, with D maybe TRBD1 (6 bases). The CDR3 consists of 13 residues. Germline CDR1 reads MNHEY; CDR2 reads SVGAGI. Trimming removed 2 bases from V and 3 bases from J, with 8 bases in between. CDR3 sequence (DNA): TGTGCCAGCAGTTACGGGGGCAGCTACGAGCAGTACTTC. Translated, it gives CASSYGGSYEQYF.

The chain uses TRBV28 and TRBJ2-7; tentatively, D is TRBD1 (7 bases). CDR1 is MDHEN, CDR2 SYDVKM, per germline. The CDR3 is made up of 15 amino acids. Trimming cost V 2 bases and J 1 base, with 12 bases left between them. The CDR3 bases are TGTGCCAGCAGTTTAGGGCAGGGGGGTTCCTACGAGCAGTACTTC. It is translated as CASSLGQGGSYEQYF.

Within the sample, this clone is large (0.1 to 1%). V and J are TRBV5-6 and TRBJ2-1; no clear D gene. This CDR3 comprises 12 residues. Germline CDR1 and CDR2: SGHDT and YYEEEE. Deletions cut 0 bases from V and 8 bases from J, with 6 bases between. CDR3: CASSLGIHEQFF. In DNA, the CDR3 is TGTGCCAGCAGCTTGGGGATCCATGAGCAGTTCTTC.

This clone was found many times. The chain has TRBV7-3 and TRBJ2-2, with D possibly being TRBD2 (6 bases). The CDR3 contains 15 residues. The V gene's germline CDR1 is SGHTA and CDR2 FQGTGA. V lost 5 bases to trimming and J lost 6 bases, with 16 bases between them. CDR3 in amino acids: CASSGGTLASGELFF. DNA of the CDR3: TGTGCCAGCAGCGGGGGTACACTAGCCTCCGGGGAGCTGTTTTTT.

This clone was counted ten times or more. The chain employs TRBV7-9 and TRBJ2-1; 8 bases match TRBD2. The V and J ends lost 5 bases and 5 bases, in that order; junction bases with no gene match: 8. CDR1 and CDR2 from the germline V gene are SEHNR and FQNEAQ (reference sequence). CDR3 length equals 15 residues. CDR3: CASSPRGGYDNEQFF. DNA for the CDR3: TGTGCCAGCAGCCCCCGGGGGGGGTACGACAATGAGCAGTTCTTC.

This clone came up a few times. CDR3 residues: CASSFSRSGANVLTF. Here the CDR3 DNA reads TGTGCCAGCAGTTTTAGTCGTTCCGGGGCCAACGTCCTGACTTTC. The chain couples TRBV28 to TRBJ2-6; unclear D gene. The CDR3 is 15 residues long. V gave up 3 bases and J gave up 4 bases, with 10 bases separating them. Germline-derived CDR1 and CDR2 are MDHEN and SYDVKM.

This clone occurred many times. The chain combines TRBV18 with TRBJ1-1; no reliable D call. This CDR3 is 15 amino acids long. V lost 2 bases, J lost 0 bases, and 10 bases lay in between. Germline assignment: CDR1 KGHSH and CDR2 LQKENI. The CDR3 nucleotides read TGTGCCAGCTCACCAGGGCAGGAATTGAACACTGAAGCTTTCTTT. This encodes CASSPGQELNTEAFF. The variable domain in full, completed from reference TRBV18 and TRBJ1-1, reads NAGVMQNPRHLVRRRGQEARLRCSPMKGHSHVYWYRQLPEEGLKFMVYLQKENIIDESGMPKERFSAEFPKEGPSILRIQQVVRGDSAAYFCASSPGQELNTEAFFGQGTRLTVV.

There are many counts of this clone. The chain links TRBV2 to TRBJ2-3; D ambiguous. This CDR3 is built from 14 residues. Per germline, CDR1 SNHLY and CDR2 FYNNEI. V dropped 6 bases and J dropped 0 bases, with 10 bases sitting between them. Here the CDR3 reads CASSWRRSTDTQYF. The CDR3 DNA reads TGTGCCAGCAGCTGGCGGAGAAGCACAGATACGCAGTATTTT.

This clone came up many times. The V and J genes are TRBV11-1 and TRBJ1-1, with D possibly matching TRBD1 (6 bases). The germline V and J ends were trimmed by 6 bases and 6 bases, with 20 bases remaining between them. Germline V gives CDR1 SGHAT, CDR2 FQDESV (reference sequence). CDR3 length: 15 amino acids. In DNA, the CDR3 is TGTGCCAGCAGTCGACAGGTTTCTAGTGGCGCTGAAGCTTTCTTT. This gives the protein CASSRQVSSGAEAFF.

The chain combines TRBV5-1 with TRBJ2-7; tentatively, D is TRBD1 (6 bases). V gave up 6 bases and J gave up 8 bases, with 21 bases separating them. The CDR3 is 14 amino acids. Germline values: CDR1 SGHRS, CDR2 YFSETQ. The DNA for the CDR3 is TGCGCCAGCACCTCGGGGACAACGGCACCCAAGCAGTACGTC. It codes for CASTSGTTAPKQYV.

To note about this clone: Since a much larger clone is just one base distant, this may be a read error. V gene TRBV28 combines with J gene TRBJ2-7; 11 positions agree with TRBD2. The CDR3 has 17 residues. V dropped 5 bases and J dropped 3; count of bases not matched to a gene: 12. Germline V gene lookup returns CDR1 MDHEN and CDR2 SYDVKM. The CDR3 region has the DNA TGTGCCAGCAGTGTGGCTAGCGGGAGGTACAGGGGCTACGAGCAGTACTTC. Protein: CASSVASGRYRGYEQYF.

This clone was observed at least ten times. The J gene is TRBJ1-3, the V gene TRBV7-2, with a weak D call TRBD1 (5 bases). Germline CDR1 is SGHTA and CDR2 is FQGNSA. This CDR3 is 15 amino acids long. V was pared by 4 bases and J by 1 base, with 11 bases between. In DNA form, the CDR3 reads TGTGCCAGCAGCTCGCAGGGCCGGTCTGGAAACACCATATATTTT. Encoded protein: CASSSQGRSGNTIYF.

Within the sample, this clone is medium-sized. In the same sample, other DNA sequences code for this CDR3. The chain joins TRBV6-1 to TRBJ2-2, with D unclear. CDR3 length: 12 amino acids. V was cut by 5 bases and J by 5 bases, with 6 bases left in between. Germline V gene data show CDR1 as MNHNS and CDR2 as SASEGT. The CDR3 here is CASSYRTGELFF. The DNA of the CDR3 is TGTGCCAGCAGTTATAGGACCGGGGAGCTGTTTTTT.

V usage is TRBV28 and J usage is TRBJ1-5; no firm D call. This CDR3 contains 11 residues. The germline V and J ends were trimmed by 6 bases and 4 bases, with 4 bases remaining between them. Germline CDR1 and CDR2: MDHEN and SYDVKM. As DNA, the CDR3 is TGTGCCAGCAGCGTTAATCAGCCCCAGCATTTT. Protein sequence: CASSVNQPQHF.

This clone was observed a few times. This sequence joins TRBV28 and TRBJ1-2; TRBD1 matches at 12 bases. Per germline, CDR1 MDHEN and CDR2 SYDVKM. V trimming: 10 bases; J trimming: 9 bases; junction bases outside the gene matches: 15. This CDR3 contains 15 residues. CDR3 coding DNA: TGTGCCATCCTAAGGGACAGGGGGCGAGCGGGCTGCTACACCTTC. It yields the protein CAILRDRGRAGCYTF.

This clone was picked up a small number of times. The chain joins TRBV20-1 to TRBJ2-2, with D perhaps matching TRBD2 (7 bases). This CDR3 contains 15 residues. Germline CDR1 DFQATT, CDR2 SNEGSKA (reference sequence). The germline V and J ends were trimmed by 6 bases and 7 bases, with 21 bases remaining between them. The CDR3 spells CSAKGGGGASGELFF. In DNA, the CDR3 is TGCAGTGCAAAAGGGGGGGGCGGGGCCAGCGGGGAGCTGTTTTTT.

The table lists this clone with many counts. The chain employs TRBV4-1 and TRBJ2-7; TRBD2 agrees at 7 bases. The CDR3 is 15 amino acids. With 1 base clipped from V and 2 bases from J, the junction kept 5 bases outside the gene matches. In germline, CDR1 is MGHRA, CDR2 YSYEKL. This CDR3 reads CASSQGWGGTYEQYF. The CDR3 DNA reads TGCGCCAGCAGCCAAGGGTGGGGGGGAACCTACGAGCAGTACTTC.

This clone has a handful of counts. At the DNA level, this CDR3 is encoded by other sequences in the same sample as well. This rearrangement joins TRBV20-1 to TRBJ2-7, with TRBD1 matching 10 bases. Per germline, CDR1 DFQATT and CDR2 SNEGSKA (reference sequence). Unmatched junction bases numbered 27, after V lost 6 bases and J lost 7 bases. The CDR3 loop spans 19 amino acids. The CDR3 sequence: CSAVQRGTGAPVSTSEQYF. The DNA of the CDR3 is TGCAGTGCCGTGCAACGAGGGACAGGGGCCCCGGTATCTACGAGTGAGCAGTACTTC.